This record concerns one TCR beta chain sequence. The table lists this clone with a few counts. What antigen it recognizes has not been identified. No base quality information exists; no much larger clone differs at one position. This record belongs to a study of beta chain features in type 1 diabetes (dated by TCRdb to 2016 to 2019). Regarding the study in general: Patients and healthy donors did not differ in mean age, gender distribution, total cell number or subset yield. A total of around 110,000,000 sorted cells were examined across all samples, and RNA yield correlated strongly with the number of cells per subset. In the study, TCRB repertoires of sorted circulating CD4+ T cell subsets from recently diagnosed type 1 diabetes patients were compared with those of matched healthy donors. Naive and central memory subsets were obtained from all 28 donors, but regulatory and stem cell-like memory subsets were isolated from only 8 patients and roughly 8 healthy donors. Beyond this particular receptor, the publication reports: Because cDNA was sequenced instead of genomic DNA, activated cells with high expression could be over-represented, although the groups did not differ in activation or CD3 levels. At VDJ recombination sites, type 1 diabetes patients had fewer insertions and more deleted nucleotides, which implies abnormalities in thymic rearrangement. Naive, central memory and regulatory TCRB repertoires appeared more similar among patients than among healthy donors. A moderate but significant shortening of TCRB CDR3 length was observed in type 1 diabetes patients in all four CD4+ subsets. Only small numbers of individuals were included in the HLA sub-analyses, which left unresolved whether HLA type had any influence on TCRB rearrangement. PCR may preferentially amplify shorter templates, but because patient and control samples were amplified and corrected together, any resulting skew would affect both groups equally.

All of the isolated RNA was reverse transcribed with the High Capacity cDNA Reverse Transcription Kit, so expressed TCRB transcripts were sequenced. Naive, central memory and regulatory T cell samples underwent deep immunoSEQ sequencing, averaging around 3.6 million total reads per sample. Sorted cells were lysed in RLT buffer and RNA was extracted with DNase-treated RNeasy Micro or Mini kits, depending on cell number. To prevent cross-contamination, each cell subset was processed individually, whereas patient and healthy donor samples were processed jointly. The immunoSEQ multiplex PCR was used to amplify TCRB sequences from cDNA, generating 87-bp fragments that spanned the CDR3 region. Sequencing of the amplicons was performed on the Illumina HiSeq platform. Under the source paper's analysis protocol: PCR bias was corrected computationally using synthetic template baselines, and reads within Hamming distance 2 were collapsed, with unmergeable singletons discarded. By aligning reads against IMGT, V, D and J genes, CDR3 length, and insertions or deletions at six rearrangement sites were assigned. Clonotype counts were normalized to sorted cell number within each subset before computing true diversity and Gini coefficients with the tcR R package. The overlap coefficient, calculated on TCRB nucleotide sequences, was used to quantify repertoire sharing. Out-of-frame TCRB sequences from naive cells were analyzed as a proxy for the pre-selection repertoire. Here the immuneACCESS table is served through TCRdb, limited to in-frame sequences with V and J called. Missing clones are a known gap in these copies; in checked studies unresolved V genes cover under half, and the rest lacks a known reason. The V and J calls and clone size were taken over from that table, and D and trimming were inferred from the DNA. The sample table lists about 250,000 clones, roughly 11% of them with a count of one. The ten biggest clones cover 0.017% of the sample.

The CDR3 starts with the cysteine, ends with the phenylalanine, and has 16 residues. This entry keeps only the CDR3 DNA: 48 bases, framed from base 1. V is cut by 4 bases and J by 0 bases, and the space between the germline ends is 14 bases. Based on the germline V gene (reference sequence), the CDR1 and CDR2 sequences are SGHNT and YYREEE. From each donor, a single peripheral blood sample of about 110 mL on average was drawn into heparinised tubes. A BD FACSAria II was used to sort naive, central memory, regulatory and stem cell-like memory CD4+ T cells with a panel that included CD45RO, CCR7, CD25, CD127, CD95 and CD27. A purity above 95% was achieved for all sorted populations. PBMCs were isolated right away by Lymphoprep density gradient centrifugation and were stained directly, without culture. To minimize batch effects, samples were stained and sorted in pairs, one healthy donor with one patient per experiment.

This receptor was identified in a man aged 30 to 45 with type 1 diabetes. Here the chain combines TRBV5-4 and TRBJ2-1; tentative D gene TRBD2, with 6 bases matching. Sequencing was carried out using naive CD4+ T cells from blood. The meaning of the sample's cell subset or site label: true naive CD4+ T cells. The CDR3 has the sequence CASSETRGSSYNEQFF. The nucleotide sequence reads TGTGCCAGCAGCGAAACACGGGGGAGCTCCTACAATGAGCAGTTCTTC.